Included here is one T cell receptor (beta chain) sequence, with context. Study processing details: Using reference gene primer amplification, nucleated cell counts were estimated. This table comes from immunoSEQ multiplex PCR, and its TCRdb copy is limited to in-frame clones, with some not included. The D gene and trimming were derived from the DNA, and the V and J assignments and clone size from that table. The sample records some 250,000 clones, around four fifths being singletons. This record belongs to a study of blood T cell repertoires in COVID-19. Study background: The United States, Italy and Spain provided the acute and convalescent COVID-19 samples. T cells, B-cell-depleted T cells, or PBMCs provided the cDNA or gDNA that served as material.

CDR1 is MDHEN, CDR2 SYDVKM, per germline. The CDR3 has 15 residues. V lost 2 bases and J lost 9, with 17 bases in between. The chain has TRBV28 and TRBJ1-3; D might be TRBD1 (6 bases). This TCR was sampled from a man in his 60s with acute or convalescent COVID-19. Sequencing was performed on peripheral blood. The CDR3 protein is CASSLDPGQGSTIYF. The CDR3 DNA reads as TGTGCCAGCAGTTTAGATCCGGGCCAGGGGAGCACCATATATTTT.